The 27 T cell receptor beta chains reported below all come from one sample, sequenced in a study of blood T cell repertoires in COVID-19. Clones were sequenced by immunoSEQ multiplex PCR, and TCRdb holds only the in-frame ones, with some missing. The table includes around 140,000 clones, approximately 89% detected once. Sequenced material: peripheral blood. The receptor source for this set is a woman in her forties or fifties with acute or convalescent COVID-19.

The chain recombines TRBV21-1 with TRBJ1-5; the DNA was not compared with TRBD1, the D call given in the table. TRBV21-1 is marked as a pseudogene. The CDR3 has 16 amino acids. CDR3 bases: TGTGCCAGCAACCCCGGGACAATAAGCGGCAATCAGCCCCAGCATTTT. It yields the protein CASNPGTISGNQPQHF.

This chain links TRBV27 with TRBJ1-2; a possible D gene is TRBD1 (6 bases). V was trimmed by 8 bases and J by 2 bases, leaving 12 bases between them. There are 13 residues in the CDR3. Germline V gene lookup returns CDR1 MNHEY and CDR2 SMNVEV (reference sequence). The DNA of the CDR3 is TGTGCCAGCTCCCTAACAGGGAACTATGGCTACACCTTC. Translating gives CASSLTGNYGYTF.

CDR3 in DNA: TGTGCCAGCAGTCCGGGAACCTTGGGGTACGAGCAGTACTTC. Its translation: CASSPGTLGYEQYF. The chain joins TRBV2 to TRBJ2-7; TRBD2 is a possible D gene (5 bases). The CDR3 runs to 14 residues. V was trimmed by 5 bases and J by 4 bases, leaving 15 bases between them. CDR1 SNHLY and CDR2 FYNNEI come from the germline V gene.

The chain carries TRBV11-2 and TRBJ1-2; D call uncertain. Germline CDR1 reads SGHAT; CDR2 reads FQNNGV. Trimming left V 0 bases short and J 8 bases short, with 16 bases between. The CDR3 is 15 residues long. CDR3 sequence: CASSLEAGIMAGYTF. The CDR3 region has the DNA TGTGCCAGCAGCTTAGAGGCAGGAATCATGGCGGGCTACACCTTC.

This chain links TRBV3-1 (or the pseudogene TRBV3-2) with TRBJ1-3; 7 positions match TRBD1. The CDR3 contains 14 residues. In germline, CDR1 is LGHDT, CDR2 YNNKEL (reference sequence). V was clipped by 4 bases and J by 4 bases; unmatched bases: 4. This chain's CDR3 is CASSRQGSGNTIYF. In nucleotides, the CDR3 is TGTGCCAGCAGCCGACAGGGTTCAGGAAACACCATATATTTT.

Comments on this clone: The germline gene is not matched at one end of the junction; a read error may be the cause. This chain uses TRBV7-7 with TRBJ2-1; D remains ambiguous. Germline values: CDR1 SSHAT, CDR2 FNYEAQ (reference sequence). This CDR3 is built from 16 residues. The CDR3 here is CASSLAPGSSYNEQFF. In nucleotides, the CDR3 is TGTGCTAGCAGCTTAGCACCGGGTAGCTCCTACAATGAGCAGTTCTTC.

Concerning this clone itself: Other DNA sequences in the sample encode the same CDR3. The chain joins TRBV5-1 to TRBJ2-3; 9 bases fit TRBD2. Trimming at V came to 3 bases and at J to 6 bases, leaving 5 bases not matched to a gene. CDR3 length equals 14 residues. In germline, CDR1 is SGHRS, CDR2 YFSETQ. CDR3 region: CASSSGLAPDTQYF. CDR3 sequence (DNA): TGCGCCAGCAGCTCCGGACTAGCGCCCGATACGCAGTATTTT. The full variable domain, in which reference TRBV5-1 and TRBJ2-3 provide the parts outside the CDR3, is KAGVTQTPRYLIKTRGQQVTLSCSPISGHRSVSWYQQTPGQGLQFLFEYFSETQRNKGNFPGRFSGRQFSNSRSEMNVSTLELGDSALYLCASSSGLAPDTQYFGPGTRLTVL.

The CDR3 reads CASSPGTNFYGYTF. CDR3 DNA: TGTGCCAGCAGCCCCGGGACTAATTTTTATGGCTACACCTTC. The chain uses TRBV9 and TRBJ1-2, with D possibly TRBD1 on 5 matching bases. Germline V gene data show CDR1 as SGDLS and CDR2 as YYNGEE. The germline V and J ends were trimmed by 4 bases and 5 bases, with 15 bases remaining between them. The CDR3 is made up of 14 amino acids.

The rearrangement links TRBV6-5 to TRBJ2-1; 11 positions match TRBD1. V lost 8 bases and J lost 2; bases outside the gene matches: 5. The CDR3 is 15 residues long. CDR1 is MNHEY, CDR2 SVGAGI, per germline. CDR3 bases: TGTGCCAGCCGGGACAGGGGGTCTCCCTACAATGAGCAGTTCTTC. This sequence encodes CASRDRGSPYNEQFF.

The DNA for the CDR3 is TGTGCCAGCTCCGCCCAGGCCGTAGGAGAGACCCAGTACTTC. This gives the protein CASSAQAVGETQYF. The chain joins TRBV7-9 to TRBJ2-5, with no clear D. Germline V lookup: CDR1 SEHNR, CDR2 FQNEAQ (reference sequence). The CDR3 is 14 residues long. The V and J ends lost 8 bases and 4 bases respectively, with 17 bases between them.

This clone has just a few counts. For the CDR3, the DNA is TGTGCCAGCAGCTTTAGACAGGATTATGGCTACACCTTC. It is translated as CASSFRQDYGYTF. This chain links TRBV7-9 with TRBJ1-2; a weak D match, TRBD1 (6 bases). Germline CDR1 is SEHNR and CDR2 is FQNEAQ (reference sequence). The CDR3 length is 13 residues. Trimming stripped 3 bases from V and 5 bases from J, with 10 bases between. Full variable domain (remainder filled in from reference TRBV7-9 and TRBJ1-2): DTGVSQNPRHKITKRGQNVTFRCDPISEHNRLYWYRQTLGQGPEFLTYFQNEAQLEKSRLLSDRFSAERPKGSFSTLEIQRTEQGDSAMYLCASSFRQDYGYTFGSGTRLTVV.

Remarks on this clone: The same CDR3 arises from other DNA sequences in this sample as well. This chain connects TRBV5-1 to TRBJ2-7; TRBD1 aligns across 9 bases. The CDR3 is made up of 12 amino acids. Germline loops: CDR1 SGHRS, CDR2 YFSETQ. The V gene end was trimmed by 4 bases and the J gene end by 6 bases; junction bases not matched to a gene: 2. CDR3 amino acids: CASSPGQGEQYF. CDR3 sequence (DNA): TGCGCCAGCAGCCCGGGACAGGGCGAGCAGTACTTC.

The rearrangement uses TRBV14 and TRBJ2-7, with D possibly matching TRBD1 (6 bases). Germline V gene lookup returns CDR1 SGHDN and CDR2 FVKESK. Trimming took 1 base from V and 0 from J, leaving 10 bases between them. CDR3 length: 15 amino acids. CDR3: CASSQVGASSYEQYF. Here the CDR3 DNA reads TGTGCCAGCAGCCAAGTGGGGGCCAGCTCCTACGAGCAGTACTTC.

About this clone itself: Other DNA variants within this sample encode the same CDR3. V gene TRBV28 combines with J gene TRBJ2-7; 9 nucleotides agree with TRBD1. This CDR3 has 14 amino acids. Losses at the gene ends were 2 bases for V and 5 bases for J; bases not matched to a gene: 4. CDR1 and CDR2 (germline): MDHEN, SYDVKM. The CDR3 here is CASSLGDRVDEQYF. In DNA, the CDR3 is TGTGCCAGCAGTTTAGGGGACAGGGTTGACGAGCAGTACTTC.

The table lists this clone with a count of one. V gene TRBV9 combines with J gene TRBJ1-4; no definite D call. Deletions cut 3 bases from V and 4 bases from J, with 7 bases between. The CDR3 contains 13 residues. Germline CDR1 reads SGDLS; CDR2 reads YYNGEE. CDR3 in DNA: TGTGCCAGCAGCGCTCAGGATAATGAAAAACTGTTTTTT. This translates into CASSAQDNEKLFF.

CDR3 in DNA: TGTGCCAGCAGCTTAGTGGGGCTAGCGGGTGGGTATGAGCAGTTCTTC. It yields the protein CASSLVGLAGGYEQFF. The rearrangement joins TRBV11-2 to TRBJ2-1; 8 nucleotides match TRBD2. The CDR3 has 16 amino acids. Trimming removed 1 base from V and 8 bases from J; junction bases left unmatched: 10. From germline, CDR1 is SGHAT and CDR2 FQNNGV. Full variable domain (rest looked up from reference TRBV11-2 and TRBJ2-1): EAGVAQSPRYKIIEKRQSVAFWCNPISGHATLYWYQQILGQGPKLLIQFQNNGVVDDSQLPKDRFSAERLKGVDSTLKIQPAKLEDSAVYLCASSLVGLAGGYEQFFGPGTRLTVL.

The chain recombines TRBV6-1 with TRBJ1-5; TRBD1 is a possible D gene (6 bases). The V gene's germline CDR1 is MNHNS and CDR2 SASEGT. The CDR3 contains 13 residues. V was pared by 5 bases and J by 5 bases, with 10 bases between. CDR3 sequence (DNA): TGTGCCAGCAGTTTATCAGGGGATCAGCCCCAGCATTTT. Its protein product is CASSLSGDQPQHF.

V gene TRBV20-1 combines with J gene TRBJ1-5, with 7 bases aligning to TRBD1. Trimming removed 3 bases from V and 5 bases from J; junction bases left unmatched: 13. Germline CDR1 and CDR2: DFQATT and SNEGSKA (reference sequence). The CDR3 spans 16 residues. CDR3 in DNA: TGCAGTGCTAGTACAGGGGTTGGTGGTTGGGATCAGCCCCAGCATTTT. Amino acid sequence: CSASTGVGGWDQPQHF.

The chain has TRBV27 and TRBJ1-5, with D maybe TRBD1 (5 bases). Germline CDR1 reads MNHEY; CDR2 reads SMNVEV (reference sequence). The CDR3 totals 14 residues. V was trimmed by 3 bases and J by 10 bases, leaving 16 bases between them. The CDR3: CASSFGAGIQPQHF. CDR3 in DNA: TGTGCCAGCAGTTTCGGCGCAGGGATTCAACCCCAGCATTTT.

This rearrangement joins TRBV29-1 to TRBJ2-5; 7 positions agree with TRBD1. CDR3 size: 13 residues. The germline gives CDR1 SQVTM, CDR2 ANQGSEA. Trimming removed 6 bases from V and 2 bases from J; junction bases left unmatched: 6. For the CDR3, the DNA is TGCAGCGTCCGCACGGGACAGCAAGAGACCCAGTACTTC. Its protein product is CSVRTGQQETQYF.

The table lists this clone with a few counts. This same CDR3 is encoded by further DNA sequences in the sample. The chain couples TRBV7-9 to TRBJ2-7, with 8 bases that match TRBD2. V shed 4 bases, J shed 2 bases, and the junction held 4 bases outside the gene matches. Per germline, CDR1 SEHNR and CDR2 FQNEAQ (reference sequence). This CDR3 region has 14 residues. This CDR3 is CASSSPGLAYEQYF. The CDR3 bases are TGTGCCAGCAGCTCACCGGGACTAGCCTACGAGCAGTACTTC.

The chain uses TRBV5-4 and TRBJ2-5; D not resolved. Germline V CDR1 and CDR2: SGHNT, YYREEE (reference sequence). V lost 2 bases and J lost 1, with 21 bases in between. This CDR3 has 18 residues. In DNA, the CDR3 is TGTGCCAGCAGCTTAGAGCCTTGGGTCAGCGACCTCCAAGAGACCCAGTACTTC. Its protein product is CASSLEPWVSDLQETQYF.

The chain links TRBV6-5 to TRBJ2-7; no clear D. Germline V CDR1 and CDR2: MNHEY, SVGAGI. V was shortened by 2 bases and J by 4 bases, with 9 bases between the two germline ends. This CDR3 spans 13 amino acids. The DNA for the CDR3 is TGTGCCAGCAGTTACCAACAGCATTACGAGCAGTACTTC. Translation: CASSYQQHYEQYF.

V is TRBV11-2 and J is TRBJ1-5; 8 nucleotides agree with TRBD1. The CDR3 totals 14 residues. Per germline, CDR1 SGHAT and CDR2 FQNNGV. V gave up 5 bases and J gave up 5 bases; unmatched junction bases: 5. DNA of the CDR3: TGTGCCAGCAGCCCGACGACAGGGGATCAGCCCCAGCATTTT. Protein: CASSPTTGDQPQHF. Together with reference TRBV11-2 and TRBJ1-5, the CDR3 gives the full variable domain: EAGVAQSPRYKIIEKRQSVAFWCNPISGHATLYWYQQILGQGPKLLIQFQNNGVVDDSQLPKDRFSAERLKGVDSTLKIQPAKLEDSAVYLCASSPTTGDQPQHFGDGTRLSIL.

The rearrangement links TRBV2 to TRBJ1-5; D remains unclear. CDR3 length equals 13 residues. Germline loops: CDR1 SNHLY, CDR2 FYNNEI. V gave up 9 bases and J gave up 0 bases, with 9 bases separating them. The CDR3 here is CASVQNSNQPQHF. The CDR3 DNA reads TGTGCCAGTGTCCAGAATAGCAATCAGCCCCAGCATTTT.

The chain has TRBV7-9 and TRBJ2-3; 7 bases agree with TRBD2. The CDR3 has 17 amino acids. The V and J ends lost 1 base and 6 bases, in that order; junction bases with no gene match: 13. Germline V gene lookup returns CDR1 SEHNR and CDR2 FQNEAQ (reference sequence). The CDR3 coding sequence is TGTGCCAGCAGCTTAGTCTCTGTCTCGATGGGGGGGGATACGCAGTATTTT. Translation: CASSLVSVSMGGDTQYF. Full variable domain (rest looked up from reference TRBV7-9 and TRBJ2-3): DTGVSQNPRHKITKRGQNVTFRCDPISEHNRLYWYRQTLGQGPEFLTYFQNEAQLEKSRLLSDRFSAERPKGSFSTLEIQRTEQGDSAMYLCASSLVSVSMGGDTQYFGPGTRLTVL.

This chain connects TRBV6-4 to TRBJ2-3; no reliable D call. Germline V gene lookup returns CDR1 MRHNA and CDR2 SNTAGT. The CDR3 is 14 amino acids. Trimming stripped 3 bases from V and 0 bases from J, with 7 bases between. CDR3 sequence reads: CASSELSSTDTQYF. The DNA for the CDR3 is TGTGCCAGCAGTGAACTTTCTAGCACAGATACGCAGTATTTT.